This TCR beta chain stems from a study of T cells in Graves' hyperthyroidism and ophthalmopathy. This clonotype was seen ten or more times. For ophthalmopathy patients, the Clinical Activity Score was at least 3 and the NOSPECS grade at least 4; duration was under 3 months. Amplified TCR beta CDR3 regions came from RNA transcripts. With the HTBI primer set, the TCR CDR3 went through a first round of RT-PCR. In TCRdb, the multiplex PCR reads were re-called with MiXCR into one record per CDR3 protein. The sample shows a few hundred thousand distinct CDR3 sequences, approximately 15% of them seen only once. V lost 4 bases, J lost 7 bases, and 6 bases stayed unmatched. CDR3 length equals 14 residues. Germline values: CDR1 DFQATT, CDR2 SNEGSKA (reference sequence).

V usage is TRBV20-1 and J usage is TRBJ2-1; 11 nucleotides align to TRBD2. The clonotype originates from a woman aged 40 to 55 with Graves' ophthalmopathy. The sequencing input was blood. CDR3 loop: CSATPTSGDNEQFF. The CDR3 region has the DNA TGCAGTGCTACTCCGACTAGCGGGGATAATGAGCAGTTCTTC.